Presented here are 17 T cell receptor beta chains from one specimen sequenced in a study of T-cell memory formation after mild COVID-19. TCRdb re-called the 5' RACE reads with MiXCR, one entry per CDR3 protein. The profile shows about 350,000 distinct CDR3 sequences, about 13% of them singletons. Sequenced sample: PBMCs or a T cell subset sorted from them (not recorded which). The source is a man aged 18 to 35 who had mild COVID-19 (a few samples of this study predate the infection). Cell type and time point are not known.

Only a few counts were recorded for this clonotype. V usage is TRBV6-1 and J usage is TRBJ2-1; D is possibly TRBD1 or TRBD2 (5 bases each). The CDR3 is 16 residues long. CDR1 is MNHNS and CDR2 is SASEGT in the germline V gene. The ends were cut back, 4 bases at V and 5 bases at J, with 18 bases in the middle. For the CDR3, the DNA is TGTGCCAGCAGTGTCCTGACCGGGACCCGAGACAATGAGCAGTTCTTC. Its translation: CASSVLTGTRDNEQFF.

This clonotype was counted between two and nine times. The chain has TRBV7-3 and TRBJ2-3, with 7 bases that match TRBD2. The V gene's germline CDR1 is SGHTA and CDR2 FQGTGA. The J segment lost 7 bases and the V segment lost 5 bases, leaving 12 bases of the junction unmatched. The CDR3 consists of 15 residues. CDR3 DNA sequence: TGTGCCAGCAGCCCCCGTGGGGAGGGAGTGTATACGCAGTATTTT. It translates to CASSPRGEGVYTQYF.

This sequence joins TRBV6-1 and TRBJ1-2; tentatively, D is TRBD1 (5 bases). This CDR3 has 14 amino acids. Between the trimmed V and J ends, which lost 2 bases and 4 bases, there was a span of 11 bases. The germline V gene has CDR1 MNHNS and CDR2 SASEGT. The CDR3 loop reads CASSERGPGYGYTF. CDR3 bases: TGTGCCAGCAGTGAAAGGGGCCCGGGCTATGGCTACACCTTC.

The chain joins TRBV3-1 to TRBJ2-2; D gene unclear. V gave up 2 bases and J gave up 7 bases, with 11 bases separating them. Germline assignment: CDR1 LGHDT and CDR2 YNNKEL (reference sequence). The length of the CDR3 is 14 residues. CDR3 residues: CASSQPGIFGELFF. CDR3 nucleotides: TGTGCCAGCAGCCAACCGGGTATTTTCGGGGAGCTGTTTTTT.

The J gene is TRBJ2-5, the V gene TRBV3-1, with 7 nucleotides matching TRBD2. The germline CDR1 and CDR2 sequences are LGHDT and YNNKEL (reference sequence). Losses at the gene ends were 1 base for V and 5 bases for J; bases not matched to a gene: 4. This CDR3 has 14 amino acids. CDR3 region: CASSQGRGYETQYF. The DNA of the CDR3 is TGTGCCAGCAGCCAAGGGCGGGGGTATGAGACCCAGTACTTC.

The chain combines TRBV6-5 with TRBJ2-7, with TRBD1 matching 7 bases. Germline V gene data show CDR1 as MNHEY and CDR2 as SVGAGI. This CDR3 has 14 residues. This CDR3 reads CASSNSGGSYEQYV. CDR3 DNA: TGTGCCAGCAGTAACTCAGGGGGCTCCTACGAGCAGTACGTC.

This chain uses TRBV23-1 with TRBJ2-7; possible D gene TRBD2, 5 bases. TRBV23-1 is identified as an open reading frame with a role that is uncertain. Trimming removed 2 bases at V and 4 bases at J, with 9 bases between. The CDR3 runs to 13 residues. This CDR3 is CASSQAGIYEQYV. CDR3 DNA: TGCGCCAGCAGTCAAGCGGGCATTTACGAGCAGTACGTC.

This chain joins TRBV5-4 and TRBJ2-3; D uncertain. CDR3 length equals 14 residues. Per germline, CDR1 SGHNT and CDR2 YYREEE (reference sequence). Trimming took 1 base from V and 2 from J, leaving 8 bases between them. CDR3 DNA: TGTGCCAGCAGCTTGATGCAGAACACAGATACGCAGTATTTT. Translated: CASSLMQNTDTQYF.

The rearrangement uses TRBV12-3 or TRBV12-4 and TRBJ2-5; no clear D gene. The CDR3 length is 13 residues. V was shortened by 6 bases and J by 5 bases, with 13 bases between the two germline ends. CDR3 amino acids: CASSWDLGETQYF. As DNA, the CDR3 is TGTGCCAGCAGCTGGGATCTCGGGGAGACCCAGTACTTC.

This clonotype was counted many times. This chain uses TRBV7-2 with TRBJ2-5; 11 bases map to TRBD2. CDR1 and CDR2 (germline): SGHTA, FQGNSA. There are 17 residues in the CDR3. V shed 5 bases and J 5 bases; nucleotides not matched to a gene: 13. The CDR3 DNA reads TGTGCCAGCAGCCTAGTGGGACTAGCGGTTGTTGGGGAGACCCAGTACTTC. This sequence encodes CASSLVGLAVVGETQYF.

This clonotype was counted a few times. The V call is TRBV6-5, the J call TRBJ2-3; D is possibly TRBD1 or TRBD2 (5 bases each). CDR3 length: 15 amino acids. Germline V gene data show CDR1 as MNHEY and CDR2 as SVGAGI. With 4 bases removed from V and 2 bases from J, the gap between germline ends came to 13 bases. The CDR3 here is CASSWERGDTDTQYF. The CDR3, as DNA: TGTGCCAGCAGTTGGGAGAGGGGAGACACAGATACGCAGTATTTT.

The chain couples TRBV5-5 to TRBJ2-2, with a weak D call TRBD1 (6 bases). Germline V gene sequence: CDR1 SGHKS, CDR2 YYEKEE (reference sequence). This CDR3 is 15 amino acids long. Trimming pared 4 bases from V and 3 bases from J, leaving 13 bases between. The CDR3: CASSLWTVYTGELFF. In nucleotides, the CDR3 is TGTGCCAGCAGCCTCTGGACAGTTTACACCGGGGAGCTGTTTTTT.

This clonotype has at least ten counts. This chain joins TRBV5-1 and TRBJ2-1; 9 bases are shared with TRBD2. J was trimmed by 8 bases and V by 0 bases; bases with no gene match: 6. CDR3 length equals 15 residues. CDR1 is SGHRS and CDR2 is YFSETQ in the germline V gene. DNA for the CDR3: TGCGCCAGCAGCTTGGGCGGGGGGGCTTTGGATGAGCAGTTCTTC. Amino acids: CASSLGGGALDEQFF. Variable domain in full (rest from reference TRBV5-1 and TRBJ2-1): KAGVTQTPRYLIKTRGQQVTLSCSPISGHRSVSWYQQTPGQGLQFLFEYFSETQRNKGNFPGRFSGRQFSNSRSEMNVSTLELGDSALYLCASSLGGGALDEQFFGPGTRLTVL.

This chain uses TRBV3-1 with TRBJ2-7, with D perhaps TRBD2 (6 bases). CDR3 length equals 16 residues. The V end was cut by 0 bases, the J end by 7 bases, with 19 bases between. Looked up from germline, CDR1 is LGHDT and CDR2 is YNNKEL (reference sequence). The chain's CDR3 is CASSQDWGDGGLEQYF. CDR3 DNA: TGTGCCAGCAGCCAAGATTGGGGGGACGGGGGTTTGGAGCAGTACTTC.

The rearrangement links TRBV28 to TRBJ2-7, with 8 bases that match TRBD1. Germline-derived CDR1 and CDR2 are MDHEN and SYDVKM. The CDR3 totals 14 residues. With V trimmed by 6 bases and J by 0 bases, 4 bases remained unmatched. CDR3 residues: CASRRTGTSYEQYF. CDR3 bases: TGTGCCAGCAGACGGACAGGGACCTCCTACGAGCAGTACTTC.

The chain couples TRBV12-3 or TRBV12-4 to TRBJ1-2; 9 positions match TRBD1. The CDR3 totals 15 residues. The V gene end was trimmed by 6 bases and the J gene end by 1 base; junction bases not matched to a gene: 6. Written as DNA, the CDR3 is TGTGCCAGCAGGCCCGGGACAGGGATTAACTATGGCTACACCTTC. Its translation: CASRPGTGINYGYTF.

The chain uses TRBV10-1 and TRBJ1-1, with unresolved D. Germline V CDR1 and CDR2: WNHNN, SYGVQD (reference sequence). CDR3 length equals 13 residues. V gave up 2 bases and J gave up 5 bases, with 9 bases separating them. As DNA, the CDR3 is TGCGCCAGCAGTGAGGAAAGGGAAACTGAAGCTTTCTTT. It specifies CASSEERETEAFF.